These 23 T cell receptor beta chains were all obtained from the same sample, sequenced in a study of regulatory T cells in long-lasting Graves disease. Arm-PCR of CDR3 regions and iRepertoire HTBI primers were the basis on which TCR beta libraries were built. Each CDR3 protein is one row after TCRdb ran MiXCR on the multiplex PCR reads. Of 400,000 to 450,000 distinct CDR3 sequences listed, about a quarter are singletons. Time point here: persistent/refractory GD, antithyroid drugs over 5 years with positive TRAb. Researchers made the TCR library from RNA that was extracted from PBMCs. The specimen comprised peripheral blood mononuclear cells (PBMCs), sampled when the disease was refractory, from a patient treated with antithyroid drugs. The receptors derive from a female donor with Graves disease.

This clonotype has at least ten counts. The chain joins TRBV6-1 to TRBJ1-2; no clear D gene. Germline CDR1 reads MNHNS; CDR2 reads SASEGT. V lost 7 bases to trimming and J lost 4 bases, with 13 bases between them. The CDR3 is 13 residues long. CDR3 sequence (DNA): TGTGCCAGCATTAGTATCGGCAGCTATGGCTACACCTTC. Translation gives CASISIGSYGYTF.

This clonotype was seen ten or more times. The chain joins TRBV29-1 to TRBJ1-2; 9 bases line up with TRBD1. V dropped 1 base and J dropped 6; count of bases not matched to a gene: 6. This CDR3 comprises 14 residues. The germline V gene has CDR1 SQVTM and CDR2 ANQGSEA. DNA for the CDR3: TGCAGCGTTGAAGTTCAACAGGGGGCTCATGGCTACACCTTC. Encoded protein: CSVEVQQGAHGYTF.

The rearrangement uses TRBV5-1 and TRBJ2-7; a weak D match, TRBD2 (5 bases). CDR1 and CDR2 (germline): SGHRS, YFSETQ. Trimming stripped 4 bases from V and 4 bases from J, with 21 bases between. This CDR3 spans 16 amino acids. The CDR3 DNA reads TGCGCCAGCAGCCCTCGGGTCGTTGGCGGGCAGTACGAGCAGTACTTC. It is translated as CASSPRVVGGQYEQYF. Filled out from reference TRBV5-1 and TRBJ2-7, the complete variable domain reads KAGVTQTPRYLIKTRGQQVTLSCSPISGHRSVSWYQQTPGQGLQFLFEYFSETQRNKGNFPGRFSGRQFSNSRSEMNVSTLELGDSALYLCASSPRVVGGQYEQYFGPGTRLTVT.

Comment on this clonotype: A single base is all that separates this from a far larger clone, so a read error is likely. This chain uses TRBV6-2 or TRBV6-3 with TRBJ2-5, with 15 bases identical to TRBD2. This CDR3 has 17 residues. Germline V gene data show CDR1 as MNHEY and CDR2 as SVGEGT. CDR3 nucleotides: TGTGCCAGCAGCCGGGGGACTAGCGGGAGGAGAGAAGAGGCCCAGTACTTC. It yields the protein CASSRGTSGRREEAQYF.

As regards this clonotype: A much larger clone lies one base from this, so it may be a read error. Since no conserved phenylalanine or tryptophan closes the CDR3, a read error is the likely cause. The gene calls are TRBV28 and TRBJ2-7; tentatively, D is TRBD2 (5 bases). Trimming shortened V by 6 bases and J by 6 bases, and 9 bases separated the two germline ends. The CDR3 has 11 amino acids. CDR1 is MDHEN, CDR2 SYDVKM, per germline. CDR3 sequence: CASSRGIEQYY. The CDR3 DNA is TGTGCCAGCAGCAGAGGGATCGAGCAGTACTAC.

The rearrangement links TRBV29-1 to TRBJ1-1; possibly TRBD1 for D (5 bases). Trimming removed 4 bases from V and 5 bases from J, with 14 bases in between. Germline V gene lookup returns CDR1 SQVTM and CDR2 ANQGSEA. This CDR3 is built from 13 residues. This CDR3 is CSVGGVMRTEAFF. CDR3 nucleotides: TGCAGCGTTGGGGGGGTTATGAGGACTGAAGCTTTCTTT.

This clonotype was observed a few times. This rearrangement joins TRBV18 to TRBJ1-1; D might be TRBD1 (5 bases). The V end lost 3 bases, the J end lost 2 bases, and 13 bases lay between the germline ends. There are 15 residues in the CDR3. Germline CDR1 is KGHSH and CDR2 is LQKENI. As DNA, the CDR3 is TGTGCCAGCTCACCTGTCCAGGGAGGCAACACTGAAGCTTTCTTT. Protein product: CASSPVQGGNTEAFF.

This chain links TRBV7-2 with TRBJ1-5; D unresolved. The germline V gene has CDR1 SGHTA and CDR2 FQGNSA. CDR3 size: 15 residues. V gave up 1 base and J gave up 4 bases, with 11 bases separating them. CDR3 sequence: CASSLEQIRNQPQHF. The CDR3 DNA sequence: TGTGCCAGCAGCTTAGAACAGATAAGGAATCAGCCCCAGCATTTT.

V and J are TRBV19 and TRBJ1-4, with 7 bases matching TRBD1. Germline CDR1 and CDR2: LNHDA and SQIVND (reference sequence). The CDR3 is 16 amino acids. V gave up 7 bases and J gave up 7 bases; unmatched junction bases: 15. CDR3 loop: CASTHPPGQRLEKLFF. In nucleotides, the CDR3 is TGTGCCAGTACCCACCCACCGGGACAGCGTCTTGAAAAACTGTTTTTT.

This clonotype was seen more than once but under ten times. The genes are TRBV28 and TRBJ1-1, with 8 bases matching TRBD1. V dropped 4 bases and J dropped 1; count of bases not matched to a gene: 5. The CDR3 is made up of 15 amino acids. In germline, CDR1 is MDHEN, CDR2 SYDVKM. This CDR3 reads CASSYPGGSNTEAFF. The CDR3 bases are TGTGCCAGCAGTTACCCAGGGGGCTCGAACACTGAAGCTTTCTTT. The whole variable domain, remainder taken from reference TRBV28 and TRBJ1-1, is DVKVTQSSRYLVKRTGEKVFLECVQDMDHENMFWYRQDPGLGLRLIYFSYDVKMKEKGDIPEGYSVSREKKERFSLILESASTNQTSMYLCASSYPGGSNTEAFFGQGTRLTVV.

The rearrangement joins TRBV24-1 to TRBJ2-5, with 11 bases fitting TRBD1. The trim removed 4 bases at V and 5 bases at J, leaving 5 bases unmatched. The CDR3 has 15 residues. CDR1 is KGHDR, CDR2 SFDVKD, per germline. CDR3 sequence (DNA): TGTGCCACCAGTGACCGGGGACAGGGGGTCGAGACCCAGTACTTC. This translates into CATSDRGQGVETQYF.

This clonotype has just a few counts. This sequence joins TRBV30 and TRBJ2-6; TRBD1 is a possible D gene (6 bases). CDR3 length equals 18 residues. V was pared by 0 bases and J by 2 bases, with 17 bases between. Germline V gives CDR1 GTSNPN, CDR2 SVGIG (reference sequence). CDR3 sequence reads: CAWSVLFGRGAGANVLTF. The CDR3 coding sequence is TGTGCCTGGAGTGTACTCTTTGGCAGGGGCGCTGGGGCCAACGTCCTGACTTTC.

This clonotype was picked up a small number of times. With a much larger clone just one base away, this may be a read error. This chain joins TRBV6-1 and TRBJ1-5, with no clear D. This CDR3 has 13 residues. Germline V lookup: CDR1 MNHNS, CDR2 SASEGT. The V gene lost 7 bases and the J gene lost 3 bases, with 10 bases spanning the gap. The CDR3 sequence: CASTYGVNQPQHF. CDR3 in DNA: TGTGCCAGCACCTACGGGGTCAATCAGCCCCAGCATTTT.

There are a few counts of this clonotype. The chain links TRBV11-2 to TRBJ1-5; 7 positions match TRBD1. With 2 bases clipped from V and 1 base from J, the junction kept 8 bases outside the gene matches. CDR1 SGHAT and CDR2 FQNNGV come from the germline V gene. The CDR3 length is 17 residues. This CDR3 is CASSLSTGEWSNQPQHF. In nucleotides, the CDR3 is TGTGCCAGCAGCTTATCTACAGGGGAATGGAGCAATCAGCCCCAGCATTTT.

This clonotype was seen at least ten times. The chain combines TRBV6-1 with TRBJ1-6, with D possibly TRBD1 on 5 matching bases. CDR1 and CDR2 from the germline V gene are MNHNS and SASEGT. The length of the CDR3 is 16 residues. V was cut by 4 bases and J by 7 bases, with 17 bases left in between. CDR3 bases: TGTGCCAGCAGTGCCCTCTCGGGGGGGGTAAATTCACCCCTCCACTTT. Protein: CASSALSGGVNSPLHF.

Comments on this clonotype: This may be a read error: a much more frequent sequence differs by one nucleotide. The chain's CDR3 is CAVSDSEGAGYGYTF. CDR3 bases: TGTGCCGTCAGTGATTCCGAGGGCGCCGGGTATGGCTACACCTTC. V gene TRBV10-3 combines with J gene TRBJ1-2; D is unresolved. The length of the CDR3 is 15 residues. Germline V gene sequence: CDR1 ENHRY, CDR2 SYGVKD.

This chain links TRBV28 with TRBJ2-4; D is unresolved. In germline, CDR1 is MDHEN, CDR2 SYDVKM. Deletions cut 11 bases from V and 0 bases from J, with 11 bases between. The CDR3 is made up of 13 amino acids. The CDR3 region has the DNA TGTGCCGTCACGGACCGAGCCAAAAACATTCAGTACTTC. Translating gives CAVTDRAKNIQYF.

This clonotype has a handful of counts. The gene calls are TRBV20-1 and TRBJ2-7, with 7 bases matching TRBD1. The CDR3 is 14 residues long. Per the germline V gene, CDR1 is DFQATT and CDR2 is SNEGSKA (reference sequence). V shed 3 bases, J shed 1 base, and the junction held 6 bases outside the gene matches. In nucleotides, the CDR3 is TGCAGTGCTAGGAAGACAGGGAGATCCTACGAGCAGTACTTC. Its translation is CSARKTGRSYEQYF.

The gene calls are TRBV12-3 or TRBV12-4 and TRBJ2-7; TRBD2 matches at 14 bases. The CDR3 covers 15 residues. The V segment lost 5 bases and the J segment 3 bases; nucleotides outside the gene matches: 3. CDR3 sequence reads: CASSPGLAGDYEQYF. CDR3 nucleotides: TGTGCCAGCAGTCCGGGACTAGCGGGGGACTACGAGCAGTACTTC.

J is TRBJ2-7 and V is TRBV30, with a tentative D call TRBD1 (6 bases). From germline, CDR1 is GTSNPN and CDR2 SVGIG (reference sequence). CDR3 length: 13 residues. V dropped 3 bases and J dropped 6 bases, with 15 bases sitting between them. The CDR3 bases are TGTGCCTGGAGCCTCGATACAGGGAGCGAGCAGTACTTC. Its translation: CAWSLDTGSEQYF.

This clonotype was recorded at least ten times. The rearrangement joins TRBV24-1 to TRBJ2-2, with 14 bases aligning to TRBD2. Germline V gives CDR1 KGHDR, CDR2 SFDVKD. This CDR3 has 16 residues. Unmatched junction bases numbered 3, after V lost 7 bases and J lost 3 bases. CDR3 loop: CATSQTSGRDTGELFF. The CDR3, as DNA: TGTGCCACCAGCCAGACTAGCGGGAGGGACACCGGGGAGCTGTTTTTT.

In this sample, this clonotype turned up many times. V usage is TRBV10-3 and J usage is TRBJ2-5; possibly TRBD1 for D (6 bases). V lost 2 bases and J lost 4, with 11 bases in between. Per germline, CDR1 ENHRY and CDR2 SYGVKD. This CDR3 is built from 14 residues. CDR3 residues: CAISEGADRETQYF. Here the CDR3 DNA reads TGTGCCATCAGTGAGGGGGCGGACAGAGAGACCCAGTACTTC.

The chain carries TRBV28 and TRBJ2-7; D is unclear. V lost 5 bases and J 1 base, leaving 18 bases between the germline ends. Germline V gene data show CDR1 as MDHEN and CDR2 as SYDVKM. The CDR3 contains 16 residues. In nucleotides, the CDR3 is TGTGCCAGCAGTGCGGTGGGCGAATCAAATTCCTACGAGCAGTACTTC. Its translation is CASSAVGESNSYEQYF. Full variable domain (remainder filled in from reference TRBV28 and TRBJ2-7): DVKVTQSSRYLVKRTGEKVFLECVQDMDHENMFWYRQDPGLGLRLIYFSYDVKMKEKGDIPEGYSVSREKKERFSLILESASTNQTSMYLCASSAVGESNSYEQYFGPGTRLTVT.